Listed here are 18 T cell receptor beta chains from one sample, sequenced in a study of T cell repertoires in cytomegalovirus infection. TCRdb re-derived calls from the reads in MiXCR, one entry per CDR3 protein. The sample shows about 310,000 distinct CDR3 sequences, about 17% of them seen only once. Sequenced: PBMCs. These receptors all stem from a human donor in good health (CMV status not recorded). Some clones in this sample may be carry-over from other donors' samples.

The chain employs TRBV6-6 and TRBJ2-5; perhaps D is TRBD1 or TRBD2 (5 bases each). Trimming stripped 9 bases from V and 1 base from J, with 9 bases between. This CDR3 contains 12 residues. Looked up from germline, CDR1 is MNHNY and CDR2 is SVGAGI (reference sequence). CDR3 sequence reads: CASGTPQETQYF. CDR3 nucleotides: TGTGCCAGTGGGACCCCCCAAGAGACCCAGTACTTC.

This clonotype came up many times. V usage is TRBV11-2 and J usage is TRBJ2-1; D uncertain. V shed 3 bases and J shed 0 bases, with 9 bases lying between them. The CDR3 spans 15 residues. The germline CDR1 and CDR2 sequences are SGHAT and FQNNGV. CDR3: CASSLDGSSYNEQFF. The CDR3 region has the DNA TGTGCCAGCAGCTTGGACGGCAGCTCCTACAATGAGCAGTTCTTC. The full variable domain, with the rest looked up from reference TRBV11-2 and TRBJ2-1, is EAGVAQSPRYKIIEKRQSVAFWCNPISGHATLYWYQQILGQGPKLLIQFQNNGVVDDSQLPKDRFSAERLKGVDSTLKIQPAKLEDSAVYLCASSLDGSSYNEQFFGPGTRLTVL.

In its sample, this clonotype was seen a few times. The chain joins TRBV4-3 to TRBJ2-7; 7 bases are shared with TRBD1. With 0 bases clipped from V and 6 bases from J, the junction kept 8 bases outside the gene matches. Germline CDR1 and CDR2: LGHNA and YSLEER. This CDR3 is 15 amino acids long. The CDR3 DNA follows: TGCGCCAGCAGCCAAGATCTTTTTAGACAGGGCGAGCAGTACTTC. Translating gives CASSQDLFRQGEQYF.

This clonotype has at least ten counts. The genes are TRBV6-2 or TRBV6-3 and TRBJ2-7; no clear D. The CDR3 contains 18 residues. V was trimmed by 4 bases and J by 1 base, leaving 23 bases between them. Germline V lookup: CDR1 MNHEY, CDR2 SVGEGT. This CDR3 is CASSWSPAKIKDSYEQYF. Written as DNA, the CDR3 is TGTGCCAGCAGTTGGTCGCCAGCCAAAATCAAAGATTCCTACGAGCAGTACTTC.

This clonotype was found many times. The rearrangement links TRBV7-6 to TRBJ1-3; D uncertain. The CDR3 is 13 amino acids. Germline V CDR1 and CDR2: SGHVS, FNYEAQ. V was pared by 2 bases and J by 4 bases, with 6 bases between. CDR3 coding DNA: TGTGCCAGCAGCTTACAAGAAGGAAACACCATATATTTT. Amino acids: CASSLQEGNTIYF.

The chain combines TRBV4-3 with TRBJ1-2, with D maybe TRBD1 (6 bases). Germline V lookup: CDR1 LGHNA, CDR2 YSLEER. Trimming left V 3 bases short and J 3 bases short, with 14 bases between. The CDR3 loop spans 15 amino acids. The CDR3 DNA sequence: TGCGCCAGCAGCCACGAAAGACAGGACCACTATGGCTACACCTTC. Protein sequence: CASSHERQDHYGYTF.

The CDR3 nucleotides are TGTGCCAGGGGGGACCCGAGGGACAGGGCCACCTACGAGCAGTACTTC. Amino acid sequence: CARGDPRDRATYEQYF. This chain connects TRBV2 to TRBJ2-7; TRBD1 aligns across 9 bases. The CDR3 consists of 16 residues. V lost 9 bases and J lost 2; bases outside the gene matches: 14. Per the germline V gene, CDR1 is SNHLY and CDR2 is FYNNEI.

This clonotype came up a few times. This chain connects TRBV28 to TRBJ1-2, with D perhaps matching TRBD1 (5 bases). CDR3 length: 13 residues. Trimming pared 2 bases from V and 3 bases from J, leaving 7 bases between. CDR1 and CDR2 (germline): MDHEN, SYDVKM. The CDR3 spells CASSLDSDYGYTF. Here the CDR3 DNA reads TGTGCCAGCAGTTTAGACAGCGACTATGGCTACACCTTC.

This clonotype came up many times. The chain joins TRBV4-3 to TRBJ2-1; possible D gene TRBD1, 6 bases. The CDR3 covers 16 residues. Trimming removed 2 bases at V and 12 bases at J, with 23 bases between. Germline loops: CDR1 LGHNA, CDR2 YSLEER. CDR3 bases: TGCGCCAGCAGCCAATCCTCTAACAGGGTGACACTTGGGCAGTTCTTC. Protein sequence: CASSQSSNRVTLGQFF.

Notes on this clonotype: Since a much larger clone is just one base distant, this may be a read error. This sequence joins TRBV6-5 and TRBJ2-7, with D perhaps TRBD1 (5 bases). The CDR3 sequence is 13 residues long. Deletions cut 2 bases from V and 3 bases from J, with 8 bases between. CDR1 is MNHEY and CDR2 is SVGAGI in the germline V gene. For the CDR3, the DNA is TGTGCCAGCAGTTACGGCAGGGTCTACGAGCAGTACTTC. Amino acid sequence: CASSYGRVYEQYF.

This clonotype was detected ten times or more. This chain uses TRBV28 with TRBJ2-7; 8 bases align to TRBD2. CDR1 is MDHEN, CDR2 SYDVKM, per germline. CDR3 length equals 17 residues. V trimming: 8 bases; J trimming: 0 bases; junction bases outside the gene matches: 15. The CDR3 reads CASHGGGRGPSSYEQYF. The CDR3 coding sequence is TGTGCCAGCCACGGCGGGGGGAGGGGCCCTAGCTCCTACGAGCAGTACTTC. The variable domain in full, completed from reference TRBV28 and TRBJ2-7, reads DVKVTQSSRYLVKRTGEKVFLECVQDMDHENMFWYRQDPGLGLRLIYFSYDVKMKEKGDIPEGYSVSREKKERFSLILESASTNQTSMYLCASHGGGRGPSSYEQYFGPGTRLTVT.

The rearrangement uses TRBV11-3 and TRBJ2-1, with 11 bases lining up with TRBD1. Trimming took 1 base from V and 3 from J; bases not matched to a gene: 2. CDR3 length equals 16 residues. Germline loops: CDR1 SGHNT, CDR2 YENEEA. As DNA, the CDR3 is TGTGCCAGCAGCTTAGTCGGGACAGGGGGCTACAATGAGCAGTTCTTC. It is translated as CASSLVGTGGYNEQFF.

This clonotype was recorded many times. The CDR3 spells CASSLRTSGGHPSTDTQYF. DNA for the CDR3: TGTGCCAGCAGCTTGAGGACTAGCGGGGGACACCCTAGCACAGATACGCAGTATTTT. The chain links TRBV7-2 to TRBJ2-3; the match to TRBD2 covers 13 bases. The CDR3 spans 19 residues. CDR1 is SGHTA and CDR2 is FQGNSA in the germline V gene. With 3 bases clipped from V and 0 bases from J, the junction kept 9 bases outside the gene matches.

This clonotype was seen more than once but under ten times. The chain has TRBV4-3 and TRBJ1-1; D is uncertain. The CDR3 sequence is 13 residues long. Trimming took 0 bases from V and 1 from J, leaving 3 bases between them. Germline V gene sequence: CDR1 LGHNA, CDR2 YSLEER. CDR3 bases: TGCGCCAGCAGCCAAGATCGGAACACTGAAGCTTTCTTT. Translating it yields CASSQDRNTEAFF.

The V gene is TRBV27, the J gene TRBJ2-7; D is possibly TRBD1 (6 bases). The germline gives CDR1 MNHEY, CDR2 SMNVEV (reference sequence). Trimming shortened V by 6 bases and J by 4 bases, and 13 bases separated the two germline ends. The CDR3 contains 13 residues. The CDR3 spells CASRSPGAYEQYF. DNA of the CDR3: TGTGCCAGCAGAAGTCCAGGGGCGTACGAGCAGTACTTC.

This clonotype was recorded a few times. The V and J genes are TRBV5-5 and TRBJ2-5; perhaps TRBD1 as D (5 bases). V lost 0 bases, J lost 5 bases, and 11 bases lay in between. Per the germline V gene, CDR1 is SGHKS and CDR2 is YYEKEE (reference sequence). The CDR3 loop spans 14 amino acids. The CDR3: CASSLDPGLETQYF. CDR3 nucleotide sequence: TGTGCCAGCAGCTTGGATCCAGGGTTGGAGACCCAGTACTTC.

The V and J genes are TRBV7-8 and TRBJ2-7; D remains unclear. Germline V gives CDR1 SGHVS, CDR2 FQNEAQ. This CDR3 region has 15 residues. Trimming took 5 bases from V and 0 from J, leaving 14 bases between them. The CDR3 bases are TGTGCCAGCAGCCTCGGGTCCCTATTCTCCTACGAGCAGTACTTC. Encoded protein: CASSLGSLFSYEQYF.

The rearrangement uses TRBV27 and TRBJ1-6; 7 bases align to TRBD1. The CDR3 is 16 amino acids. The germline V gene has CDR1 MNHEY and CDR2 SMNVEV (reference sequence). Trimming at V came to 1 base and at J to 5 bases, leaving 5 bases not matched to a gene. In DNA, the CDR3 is TGTGCCAGCAGTTTATTCGGGACAGTTAATAATTCACCCCTCCACTTT. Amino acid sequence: CASSLFGTVNNSPLHF.